The T cell receptor (beta chain) under discussion was sequenced for a study of blood T cells in healthy people across ages. CDR1 is SGHKS, CDR2 YYEKEE, per germline (reference sequence). V was shortened by 5 bases and J by 8 bases, with 10 bases between the two germline ends. CDR3 length: 11 residues. Alongside a J-beta primer mix, a sample-barcoded 5' primer served in a second PCR lasting about 7 to 12 cycles. TCRdb redid the calling of the 5' RACE reads with MiXCR, one entry per CDR3 protein. The sample shows 1.5 million to 2 million distinct CDR3 sequences, 28% of them seen only once. Sequenced material: blood. V and J are TRBV5-5 and TRBJ1-2, with unresolved D. The receptor was isolated from a woman in her thirties in good health. CDR3: CASRPPGGYTF. CDR3 bases: TGTGCCAGCAGACCGCCCGGCGGCTACACCTTC.